The 2 T cell receptor beta chains below were found in one sample sequenced in a study of cytomegalovirus exposure and HLA in healthy donors. The primer mix had 60 Vbeta and 13 Jbeta primers. The assay was immunoSEQ multiplex PCR, and TCRdb's table has in-frame clones only and misses some. The table has about 270,000 clones, roughly two thirds seen once; the top ten hold 2% to 2.5%. The specimen sequenced was PBMCs. The receptors here all came from a female donor in good health and CMV-seronegative.

V and J are TRBV5-4 and TRBJ1-6, with 7 bases identical to TRBD1. The CDR3 sequence is 15 residues long. The V and J ends lost 4 bases and 9 bases, in that order; junction bases with no gene match: 10. Germline CDR1 reads SGHNT; CDR2 reads YYREEE (reference sequence). CDR3 sequence reads: CASSPRDSSGSPLHF. The CDR3 DNA is TGTGCCAGCAGCCCGCGGGACAGTTCGGGTTCACCCCTCCACTTT.

V and J are TRBV30 and TRBJ1-1; TRBD1 matches at 8 bases. After removal of 6 bases from V and 3 bases from J, the junction contained 6 bases not matched to a gene. From germline, CDR1 is GTSNPN and CDR2 SVGIG (reference sequence). CDR3 size: 13 residues. DNA of the CDR3: TGTGCCTGTCGACAGGGGAGTTACACTGAAGCTTTCTTT. As protein: CACRQGSYTEAFF.